This is a list of T cell receptor beta chains from one sample in a study of T-cell memory formation after mild COVID-19. MiXCR, run by TCRdb on the 5' RACE reads, gives a single entry per CDR3 protein. The data show 470,000 or so distinct CDR3 sequences, with more than 15% seen just once and about a fifth held by the top ten. The material sequenced was PBMCs or a T cell subset sorted from them (not recorded which). Receptors originate from a man aged 18 to 35 who had mild COVID-19 (a few samples of this study predate the infection). Cell type and time point are not known. CDR3s include the opening cysteine and the closing phenylalanine or tryptophan. The D gene is left open where the match is weak. Clone sizes are given selectively: once, few, many, or a class where the clone is expanded.

v_gene	abundance	d_gene	j_gene	CDR3aa	CDR3nt
TRBV6-1	few	.	TRBJ1-5	CASSEALVRPQHF	TGTGCCAGCAGTGAAGCCCTGGTTCGACCCCAGCATTTT
TRBV6-2/TRBV6-3	.	.	TRBJ2-3	CASSQGPDTDTQYF	TGTGCCAGCAGTCAGGGGCCCGACACAGATACGCAGTATTTT
TRBV12-3/TRBV12-4	many	TRBD2	TRBJ2-2	CASSALAGDTGELFF	TGTGCCAGCAGTGCACTAGCGGGGGACACCGGGGAGCTGTTTTTT
TRBV29-1	many	.	TRBJ2-2	CSVDKLDTGELFF	TGCAGCGTTGACAAACTCGACACCGGGGAGCTGTTTTTT
TRBV7-2	.	TRBD2	TRBJ2-1	CASSFVPSGYNEQFF	TGTGCCAGCAGCTTCGTCCCTAGCGGTTACAATGAGCAGTTCTTC
TRBV20-1	few	.	TRBJ1-1	CSARQDMNTEAFF	TGCAGTGCTCGCCAGGATATGAACACTGAAGCTTTCTTT
TRBV7-6	.	.	TRBJ2-4	CASSLAGLKVQYF	TGTGCCAGCAGCTTAGCGGGCCTCAAGGTTCAGTACTTC
TRBV7-9	few	.	TRBJ2-2	CASSRTPNTGELFF	TGTGCCAGCAGTAGGACCCCAAACACCGGGGAGCTGTTTTTT
TRBV9	.	.	TRBJ2-1	CASSAGQSDNEQFF	TGTGCCAGCAGCGCGGGACAATCGGACAATGAGCAGTTCTTC
TRBV12-3/TRBV12-4	few	TRBD2	TRBJ2-1	CASNIAGGHYNEQFF	TGTGCCAGCAACATAGCGGGGGGGCACTACAATGAGCAGTTCTTC